The text below deals with one T cell receptor beta chain. Profiled with immunoSEQ multiplex PCR; TCRdb holds only in-frame clones, not every one. The sample has under 100,000 clones, approximately 87% seen once. This entry comes from a study of OX40 agonist ivuxolimab in advanced cancers. This clonotype originated in an adult with an advanced solid tumor such as melanoma, head and neck, liver or kidney cancer. The specimen was CD4+ or CD8+ T cells sorted from blood, collected in a trial of the OX40 agonist ivuxolimab.

The CDR3 region has the DNA TGTGCCAGCAGCAAAGTTCTCACAGGGCTAAAATACAATGAGCAGTTCTTC. Protein sequence: CASSKVLTGLKYNEQFF. V and J are TRBV21-1 and TRBJ2-1; TRBD1, the table's D call, was not compared with the DNA. TRBV21-1 has pseudogene status. The CDR3 contains 17 residues.